These 29 T cell receptor beta chains share one sample of origin, sequenced in a study of blood T cell repertoires in COVID-19. The table came from immunoSEQ multiplex PCR; TCRdb's copy has only in-frame clones and leaves some out. There are about 110,000 clones in the sample; over 70% occur only once, and about 0.8% lies in the top ten. Sequencing was performed on peripheral blood. These TCRs come from a woman in her 70s with acute or convalescent COVID-19.

This clone was found once. This chain links TRBV3-1 (or the pseudogene TRBV3-2) with TRBJ2-2; tentative D call: TRBD2 (6 bases). Germline loops: CDR1 LGHDT, CDR2 YNNKEL (reference sequence). V dropped 4 bases and J dropped 0 bases, with 15 bases sitting between them. This CDR3 spans 17 amino acids. The CDR3 here is CASSPWGTGANTGELFF. The CDR3 DNA is TGTGCCAGCAGCCCCTGGGGGACGGGGGCGAACACCGGGGAGCTGTTTTTT.

This chain links TRBV6-5 with TRBJ2-7; 10 bases match TRBD1. V was clipped by 6 bases and J by 3 bases; unmatched bases: 5. Germline V gives CDR1 MNHEY, CDR2 SVGAGI. This CDR3 contains 14 residues. This CDR3 is CASRGDRGLYEQYF. The CDR3 DNA follows: TGTGCCAGCAGGGGCGACAGGGGGCTCTACGAGCAGTACTTC.

CDR3 sequence (DNA): TGTGCCAGCCATACAGGGACCATGAACACTGAAGCTTTCTTT. This sequence encodes CASHTGTMNTEAFF. The chain uses TRBV25-1 and TRBJ1-1; tentative D call: TRBD1 (6 bases). This CDR3 contains 14 residues. Germline CDR1 is MGHDK and CDR2 is SYGVNS. Deletions cut 8 bases from V and 0 bases from J, with 13 bases between.

J is TRBJ2-5 and V is TRBV2; 12 bases are a match to TRBD2. There are 16 residues in the CDR3. CDR1 SNHLY and CDR2 FYNNEI come from the germline V gene. J was trimmed by 5 bases and V by 0 bases; bases with no gene match: 4. The CDR3 loop reads CASSEAGLAGIETQYF. For the CDR3, the DNA is TGTGCCAGCAGTGAAGCGGGACTAGCGGGTATCGAGACCCAGTACTTC.

The rearrangement uses TRBV7-8 and TRBJ2-3; the match to TRBD2 covers 15 bases. The CDR3 is 19 amino acids. V dropped 1 base and J dropped 3; count of bases not matched to a gene: 8. Germline CDR1 SGHVS, CDR2 FQNEAQ. The CDR3 loop is CASSLEGGLAGGWTDTQYF. The DNA for the CDR3 is TGTGCCAGCAGCTTAGAAGGAGGACTAGCGGGAGGGTGGACAGATACGCAGTATTTT. The whole variable domain, remainder taken from reference TRBV7-8 and TRBJ2-3, is GAGVSQSPRYKVAKRGQDVALRCDPISGHVSLFWYQQALGQGPEFLTYFQNEAQLDKSGLPSDRFFAERPEGSVSTLKIQRTQQEDSAVYLCASSLEGGLAGGWTDTQYFGPGTRLTVL.

V usage is TRBV28 and J usage is TRBJ1-2; TRBD1 agrees at 7 bases. The V gene end was trimmed by 4 bases and the J gene end by 8 bases; junction bases not matched to a gene: 7. CDR1 and CDR2 from the germline V gene are MDHEN and SYDVKM. The CDR3 is 13 amino acids. CDR3 nucleotides: TGTGCCAGCAGTTCCGGACAGGTTGGGGGCTACACCTTC. Residues: CASSSGQVGGYTF.

A single count supports this clone. The CDR3 nucleotides are TGTGCCAGCAGCCACAGGGAAACCTACGAGCAGTACTTC. This encodes CASSHRETYEQYF. The chain recombines TRBV27 with TRBJ2-7, with D maybe TRBD1 (6 bases). This CDR3 region has 13 residues. V lost 6 bases and J 2 bases, leaving 11 bases between the germline ends. Germline V gene data show CDR1 as MNHEY and CDR2 as SMNVEV (reference sequence).

The chain is built from TRBV5-1 and TRBJ2-1; 7 bases match TRBD2. V lost 4 bases to trimming and J lost 4 bases; unmatched junction nucleotides: 8. Germline CDR1 and CDR2: SGHRS and YFSETQ. This CDR3 region has 15 residues. As DNA, the CDR3 is TGCGCCAGCAGCCTTCAGGGAGGGCGTTACAATGAGCAGTTCTTC. It translates to CASSLQGGRYNEQFF.

V and J are TRBV5-5 and TRBJ1-5; unclear D gene. Trimming pared 4 bases from V and 10 bases from J, leaving 15 bases between. Germline loops: CDR1 SGHKS, CDR2 YYEKEE (reference sequence). CDR3 length: 13 residues. CDR3 protein: CASSPTLGGPQHF. CDR3 sequence (DNA): TGTGCCAGCAGCCCGACCCTTGGAGGACCCCAGCATTTT.

The chain couples TRBV11-2 to TRBJ1-5; D might be TRBD1 (5 bases). CDR1 and CDR2 from the germline V gene are SGHAT and FQNNGV. V shed 5 bases and J shed 11 bases, with 22 bases lying between them. This CDR3 region has 15 residues. The CDR3 bases are TGTGCCAGCAGCCAAGGGGAGGGTTCGATACCTGCCCAGCATTTT. Its translation: CASSQGEGSIPAQHF. Drawing the rest from reference TRBV11-2 and TRBJ1-5, the complete variable domain is EAGVAQSPRYKIIEKRQSVAFWCNPISGHATLYWYQQILGQGPKLLIQFQNNGVVDDSQLPKDRFSAERLKGVDSTLKIQPAKLEDSAVYLCASSQGEGSIPAQHFGDGTRLSIL.

The chain combines TRBV20-1 with TRBJ1-6; no clear D gene. Germline V gene sequence: CDR1 DFQATT, CDR2 SNEGSKA (reference sequence). The V and J ends lost 3 bases and 10 bases respectively, with 13 bases between them. The CDR3 is 13 residues long. This chain's CDR3 is CSASASGSSPLHF. DNA for the CDR3: TGCAGTGCTAGTGCCAGCGGGAGCTCACCCCTCCACTTT.

This clone has only one observation. V and J are TRBV19 and TRBJ1-5, with D tentatively TRBD1 (6 bases). V shed 7 bases and J shed 5 bases, with 18 bases lying between them. The length of the CDR3 is 15 residues. The germline CDR1 and CDR2 sequences are LNHDA and SQIVND (reference sequence). The CDR3 sequence: CASTLSGGVYQPQHF. CDR3 DNA sequence: TGTGCCAGTACTCTTTCGGGGGGCGTCTATCAGCCCCAGCATTTT.

The chain carries TRBV29-1 and TRBJ1-1, with D possibly TRBD1 on 6 matching bases. CDR1 and CDR2 (germline): SQVTM, ANQGSEA. Trimming took 7 bases from V and 4 from J, leaving 13 bases between them. CDR3 length equals 12 residues. As DNA, the CDR3 is TGCAGCGGGGGGACACCTGCCACTGAAGCTTTCTTT. Protein product: CSGGTPATEAFF.

The chain joins TRBV28 to TRBJ2-1; D might be TRBD2 (5 bases). Trimming stripped 5 bases from V and 7 bases from J, with 18 bases between. The CDR3 runs to 15 residues. Germline lookup yields CDR1 MDHEN and CDR2 SYDVKM. CDR3 loop: CASSAAVPGLNEQFF. The CDR3 nucleotides are TGTGCCAGCAGTGCAGCGGTTCCGGGATTGAATGAGCAGTTCTTC.

V gene TRBV5-1 combines with J gene TRBJ2-5, with a tentative D call TRBD1 (6 bases). This CDR3 region has 15 residues. Germline V gene data show CDR1 as SGHRS and CDR2 as YFSETQ. Trimming cost V 5 bases and J 5 bases, with 19 bases left between them. CDR3 sequence reads: CASRTGSGVSETQYF. The CDR3 DNA reads TGCGCCAGCAGGACCGGCTCAGGGGTTAGTGAGACCCAGTACTTC.

The chain joins TRBV29-1 to TRBJ2-7, with D possibly TRBD1 on 5 matching bases. The CDR3 runs to 12 residues. The V gene's germline CDR1 is SQVTM and CDR2 ANQGSEA. The germline V and J ends were trimmed by 4 bases and 3 bases, with 10 bases remaining between them. CDR3 loop: CSVASGIYEQYF. The CDR3 nucleotides are TGCAGCGTTGCTTCAGGGATCTACGAGCAGTACTTC.

This clone was counted between two and nine times. The V gene is TRBV5-1, the J gene TRBJ1-1; the match to TRBD1 covers 8 bases. This CDR3 is 13 amino acids long. Unmatched junction bases numbered 6, after V lost 3 bases and J lost 8 bases. The germline gives CDR1 SGHRS, CDR2 YFSETQ. This CDR3 reads CASSYWTGREAFF. DNA for the CDR3: TGCGCCAGCAGCTACTGGACAGGGAGAGAAGCTTTCTTT.

Here the CDR3 DNA reads TGTGCCAGCAGCCCCCGGACAGGGGGCCAAAACATTCAGTACTTC. It translates to CASSPRTGGQNIQYF. The chain couples TRBV11-3 to TRBJ2-4; 11 positions agree with TRBD1. Germline values: CDR1 SGHNT, CDR2 YENEEA. Unmatched junction bases numbered 5, after V lost 5 bases and J lost 5 bases. The CDR3 sequence is 15 residues long. The full variable domain, its missing parts supplied by reference TRBV11-3 and TRBJ2-4, is EAGVVQSPRYKIIEKKQPVAFWCNPISGHNTLYWYLQNLGQGPELLIRYENEEAVDDSQLPKDRFSAERLKGVDSTLKIQPAELGDSAVYLCASSPRTGGQNIQYFGAGTRLSVL.

CDR3 coding DNA: TGTGCCACCAGTGATAGCGGCGGGCCCGAGGACAATGAGCAGTTCTTC. The encoded protein is CATSDSGGPEDNEQFF. The chain links TRBV24-1 to TRBJ2-1; D is perhaps TRBD2 (5 bases). CDR1 is KGHDR and CDR2 is SFDVKD in the germline V gene. Trimming left V 3 bases short and J 5 bases short, with 16 bases between. This CDR3 region has 16 residues.

A single count supports this clone. The gene calls are TRBV19 and TRBJ1-4; weak D call: TRBD1 (5 bases). CDR3 length: 16 amino acids. Germline loops: CDR1 LNHDA, CDR2 SQIVND (reference sequence). The V gene lost 6 bases and the J gene lost 0 bases, with 14 bases spanning the gap. The CDR3 is CASSPVAGATNEKLFF. The CDR3 DNA follows: TGTGCCAGTAGCCCGGTGGCGGGGGCAACTAATGAAAAACTGTTTTTT.

This clone was picked up a small number of times. This chain links TRBV6-5 with TRBJ2-2; TRBD2 matches 10 bases. The CDR3 runs to 13 residues. Germline-derived CDR1 and CDR2 are MNHEY and SVGAGI. V shed 10 bases, J shed 6 bases, and the junction held 5 bases outside the gene matches. The chain's CDR3 is CAIRTSGAGELFF. CDR3 in DNA: TGTGCCATCAGGACTAGCGGAGCCGGGGAGCTGTTTTTT.

The rearrangement links TRBV18 to TRBJ1-3; D is unresolved. V lost 5 bases, J lost 0 bases, and 20 bases lay in between. Per the germline V gene, CDR1 is KGHSH and CDR2 is LQKENI. The CDR3 covers 18 residues. CDR3 nucleotide sequence: TGTGCCAGCTCATCGATGCCCTCCGCGGGGATCTCTGGAAACACCATATATTTT. This gives the protein CASSSMPSAGISGNTIYF.

The chain links TRBV6-5 to TRBJ2-1, with 13 bases fitting TRBD2. The length of the CDR3 is 14 residues. Germline trimming cut 9 bases from V and 7 bases from J; bases unmatched to any gene: 6. Germline values: CDR1 MNHEY, CDR2 SVGAGI. This chain's CDR3 is CASRRTSGSNEQFF. In DNA form, the CDR3 reads TGTGCCAGTAGGAGGACTAGCGGGAGTAATGAGCAGTTCTTC.

This rearrangement joins TRBV19 to TRBJ2-1; 7 nucleotides align to TRBD2. Germline-derived CDR1 and CDR2 are LNHDA and SQIVND (reference sequence). This CDR3 has 16 residues. J was trimmed by 4 bases and V by 4 bases; bases with no gene match: 10. The CDR3 region has the DNA TGTGCCAGTAGTACCACTAGCGACCCGATGTACAATGAGCAGTTCTTC. It is translated as CASSTTSDPMYNEQFF.

The CDR3 DNA follows: TGTGCCAGCAGCCCCTCCGTGGGCGGGAGGTTCAATGCCGGGGAGCTGTTTTTT. As protein: CASSPSVGGRFNAGELFF. The V and J genes are TRBV12-1 and TRBJ2-2; the table names TRBD2, a call not compared with the DNA. TRBV12-1 is given as a pseudogene. This CDR3 has 18 residues.

The rearrangement links TRBV7-2 to TRBJ2-4; 11 bases are a match to TRBD2. The germline gives CDR1 SGHTA, CDR2 FQGNSA. V trimming: 1 base; J trimming: 7 bases; junction bases outside the gene matches: 0. CDR3 length equals 14 residues. CDR3 nucleotides: TGTGCCAGCAGCTTAGGACTAGCGGGGAACATTCAGTACTTC. It codes for CASSLGLAGNIQYF.

The rearrangement links TRBV6-5 to TRBJ2-1; 11 nucleotides line up with TRBD2. Trimming at V came to 3 bases and at J to 5 bases, leaving 6 bases not matched to a gene. CDR1 and CDR2 (germline): MNHEY, SVGAGI. The length of the CDR3 is 16 residues. CDR3 in amino acids: CASSYWTSGPNNEQFF. The CDR3 nucleotides read TGTGCCAGCAGTTATTGGACTAGCGGGCCTAACAATGAGCAGTTCTTC.

The rearrangement uses TRBV28 and TRBJ1-4; weak D call: TRBD1 (5 bases). V was trimmed by 10 bases and J by 0 bases, leaving 12 bases between them. CDR1 and CDR2 from the germline V gene are MDHEN and SYDVKM. This CDR3 comprises 14 residues. The CDR3 protein is CAIPQGATNEKLFF. DNA of the CDR3: TGTGCCATCCCGCAGGGCGCAACTAATGAAAAACTGTTTTTT.

The DNA for the CDR3 is TGTGCCTGGAGTGGCGGGAGGGGGTACAATGAGCAGTTCTTC. Encoded protein: CAWSGGRGYNEQFF. The J gene is TRBJ2-1, the V gene TRBV30; 9 bases match TRBD2. The CDR3 length is 14 residues. Germline values: CDR1 GTSNPN, CDR2 SVGIG (reference sequence). V shed 1 base and J 4 bases; nucleotides not matched to a gene: 2.